Included here is one T cell receptor beta chain sequence, with context. No antigen is known for it. The same CDR3 can be traced to other DNA sequences in this sample. This sample was included in a study of shared clonotypes between healthy human individuals. Study summary: CD4 naive cells filled three plates per donor, CD4 memory three, CD8 naive two and CD8 memory one. Study-wide results and caveats: Donor clonotype sharing was expected to depend on sequencing depth.

CDR3 size: 15 residues. Trimming shortened V by 0 bases and J by 0 bases, and 7 bases separated the two germline ends. The germline V gene encodes CDR1 SGHNT and CDR2 YYREEE (reference sequence). The authors ran the assay at deep level. Data came from immunoSEQ multiplex PCR; TCRdb stores just in-frame clones and leaves some out. Seen here are 950,000 to 1,300,000 clones, 65% to 80% observed once, and the top ten hold less than 1.5%. Source material: memory CD4+ T cells sorted from blood. Sample subset: CD45RA-negative fraction. This TCR came from a young man in good health. The V and J genes are TRBV5-4 and TRBJ2-1, with a tentative D call TRBD2 (6 bases). Written as DNA, the CDR3 is TGTGCCAGCAGCTTGGGACTAGACTCCTACAATGAGCAGTTCTTC. Translation: CASSLGLDSYNEQFF.